This T cell receptor (beta chain) stems from a study of post-analysis software for immune sequencing data. The study's findings and limits: Roughly five TRBV segments appeared more often in patients than in controls, and TRBV5-6, TRBV5-1 and TRBV20-1 were among these. The normalized Chao1 diversity of multiple sclerosis patients was significantly lower than that of controls.

Unique-molecular-identifier-tagged TCR beta cDNA libraries were used. Each batch of roughly 1 to 11 million T cells produced around 460,000 cDNA molecules. Via MiXCR, TCRdb re-called the PCR reads, giving one row per CDR3 protein. The sample yields 430,000 or so distinct CDR3 sequences, approximately 37% seen once. CDR3 length: 16 residues. Per germline, CDR1 MGHRA and CDR2 YSYEKL. About this clonotype itself: Antigen specificity is unknown.

Source material: blood. The V gene is TRBV4-1, the J gene TRBJ2-4; unclear D gene. With the DNA end fitting TRBJ2-7 better, the J assignment may be wrong. This receptor was identified in a girl aged 2 to 10 with multiple sclerosis. CDR3: CASSQQGLSSSYEQYF. Written as DNA, the CDR3 is TGCGCCAGCAGCCAACAAGGTCTCTCAAGCTCCTACGAGCAGTACTTC.